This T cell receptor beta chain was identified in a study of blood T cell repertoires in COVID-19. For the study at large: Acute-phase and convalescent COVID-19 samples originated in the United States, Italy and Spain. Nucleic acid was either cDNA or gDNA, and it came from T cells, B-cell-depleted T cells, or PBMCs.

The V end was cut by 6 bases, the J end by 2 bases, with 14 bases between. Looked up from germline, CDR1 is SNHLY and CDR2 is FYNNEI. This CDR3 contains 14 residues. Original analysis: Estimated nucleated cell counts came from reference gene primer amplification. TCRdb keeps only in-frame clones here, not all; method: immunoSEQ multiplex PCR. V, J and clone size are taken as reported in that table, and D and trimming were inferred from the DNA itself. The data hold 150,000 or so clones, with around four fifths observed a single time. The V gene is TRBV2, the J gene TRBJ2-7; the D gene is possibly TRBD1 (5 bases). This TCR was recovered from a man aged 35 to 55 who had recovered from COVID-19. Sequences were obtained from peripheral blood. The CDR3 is CASRKEQGAYEQYF. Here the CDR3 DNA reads TGTGCCAGCAGGAAGGAGCAGGGTGCCTACGAGCAGTACTTC.